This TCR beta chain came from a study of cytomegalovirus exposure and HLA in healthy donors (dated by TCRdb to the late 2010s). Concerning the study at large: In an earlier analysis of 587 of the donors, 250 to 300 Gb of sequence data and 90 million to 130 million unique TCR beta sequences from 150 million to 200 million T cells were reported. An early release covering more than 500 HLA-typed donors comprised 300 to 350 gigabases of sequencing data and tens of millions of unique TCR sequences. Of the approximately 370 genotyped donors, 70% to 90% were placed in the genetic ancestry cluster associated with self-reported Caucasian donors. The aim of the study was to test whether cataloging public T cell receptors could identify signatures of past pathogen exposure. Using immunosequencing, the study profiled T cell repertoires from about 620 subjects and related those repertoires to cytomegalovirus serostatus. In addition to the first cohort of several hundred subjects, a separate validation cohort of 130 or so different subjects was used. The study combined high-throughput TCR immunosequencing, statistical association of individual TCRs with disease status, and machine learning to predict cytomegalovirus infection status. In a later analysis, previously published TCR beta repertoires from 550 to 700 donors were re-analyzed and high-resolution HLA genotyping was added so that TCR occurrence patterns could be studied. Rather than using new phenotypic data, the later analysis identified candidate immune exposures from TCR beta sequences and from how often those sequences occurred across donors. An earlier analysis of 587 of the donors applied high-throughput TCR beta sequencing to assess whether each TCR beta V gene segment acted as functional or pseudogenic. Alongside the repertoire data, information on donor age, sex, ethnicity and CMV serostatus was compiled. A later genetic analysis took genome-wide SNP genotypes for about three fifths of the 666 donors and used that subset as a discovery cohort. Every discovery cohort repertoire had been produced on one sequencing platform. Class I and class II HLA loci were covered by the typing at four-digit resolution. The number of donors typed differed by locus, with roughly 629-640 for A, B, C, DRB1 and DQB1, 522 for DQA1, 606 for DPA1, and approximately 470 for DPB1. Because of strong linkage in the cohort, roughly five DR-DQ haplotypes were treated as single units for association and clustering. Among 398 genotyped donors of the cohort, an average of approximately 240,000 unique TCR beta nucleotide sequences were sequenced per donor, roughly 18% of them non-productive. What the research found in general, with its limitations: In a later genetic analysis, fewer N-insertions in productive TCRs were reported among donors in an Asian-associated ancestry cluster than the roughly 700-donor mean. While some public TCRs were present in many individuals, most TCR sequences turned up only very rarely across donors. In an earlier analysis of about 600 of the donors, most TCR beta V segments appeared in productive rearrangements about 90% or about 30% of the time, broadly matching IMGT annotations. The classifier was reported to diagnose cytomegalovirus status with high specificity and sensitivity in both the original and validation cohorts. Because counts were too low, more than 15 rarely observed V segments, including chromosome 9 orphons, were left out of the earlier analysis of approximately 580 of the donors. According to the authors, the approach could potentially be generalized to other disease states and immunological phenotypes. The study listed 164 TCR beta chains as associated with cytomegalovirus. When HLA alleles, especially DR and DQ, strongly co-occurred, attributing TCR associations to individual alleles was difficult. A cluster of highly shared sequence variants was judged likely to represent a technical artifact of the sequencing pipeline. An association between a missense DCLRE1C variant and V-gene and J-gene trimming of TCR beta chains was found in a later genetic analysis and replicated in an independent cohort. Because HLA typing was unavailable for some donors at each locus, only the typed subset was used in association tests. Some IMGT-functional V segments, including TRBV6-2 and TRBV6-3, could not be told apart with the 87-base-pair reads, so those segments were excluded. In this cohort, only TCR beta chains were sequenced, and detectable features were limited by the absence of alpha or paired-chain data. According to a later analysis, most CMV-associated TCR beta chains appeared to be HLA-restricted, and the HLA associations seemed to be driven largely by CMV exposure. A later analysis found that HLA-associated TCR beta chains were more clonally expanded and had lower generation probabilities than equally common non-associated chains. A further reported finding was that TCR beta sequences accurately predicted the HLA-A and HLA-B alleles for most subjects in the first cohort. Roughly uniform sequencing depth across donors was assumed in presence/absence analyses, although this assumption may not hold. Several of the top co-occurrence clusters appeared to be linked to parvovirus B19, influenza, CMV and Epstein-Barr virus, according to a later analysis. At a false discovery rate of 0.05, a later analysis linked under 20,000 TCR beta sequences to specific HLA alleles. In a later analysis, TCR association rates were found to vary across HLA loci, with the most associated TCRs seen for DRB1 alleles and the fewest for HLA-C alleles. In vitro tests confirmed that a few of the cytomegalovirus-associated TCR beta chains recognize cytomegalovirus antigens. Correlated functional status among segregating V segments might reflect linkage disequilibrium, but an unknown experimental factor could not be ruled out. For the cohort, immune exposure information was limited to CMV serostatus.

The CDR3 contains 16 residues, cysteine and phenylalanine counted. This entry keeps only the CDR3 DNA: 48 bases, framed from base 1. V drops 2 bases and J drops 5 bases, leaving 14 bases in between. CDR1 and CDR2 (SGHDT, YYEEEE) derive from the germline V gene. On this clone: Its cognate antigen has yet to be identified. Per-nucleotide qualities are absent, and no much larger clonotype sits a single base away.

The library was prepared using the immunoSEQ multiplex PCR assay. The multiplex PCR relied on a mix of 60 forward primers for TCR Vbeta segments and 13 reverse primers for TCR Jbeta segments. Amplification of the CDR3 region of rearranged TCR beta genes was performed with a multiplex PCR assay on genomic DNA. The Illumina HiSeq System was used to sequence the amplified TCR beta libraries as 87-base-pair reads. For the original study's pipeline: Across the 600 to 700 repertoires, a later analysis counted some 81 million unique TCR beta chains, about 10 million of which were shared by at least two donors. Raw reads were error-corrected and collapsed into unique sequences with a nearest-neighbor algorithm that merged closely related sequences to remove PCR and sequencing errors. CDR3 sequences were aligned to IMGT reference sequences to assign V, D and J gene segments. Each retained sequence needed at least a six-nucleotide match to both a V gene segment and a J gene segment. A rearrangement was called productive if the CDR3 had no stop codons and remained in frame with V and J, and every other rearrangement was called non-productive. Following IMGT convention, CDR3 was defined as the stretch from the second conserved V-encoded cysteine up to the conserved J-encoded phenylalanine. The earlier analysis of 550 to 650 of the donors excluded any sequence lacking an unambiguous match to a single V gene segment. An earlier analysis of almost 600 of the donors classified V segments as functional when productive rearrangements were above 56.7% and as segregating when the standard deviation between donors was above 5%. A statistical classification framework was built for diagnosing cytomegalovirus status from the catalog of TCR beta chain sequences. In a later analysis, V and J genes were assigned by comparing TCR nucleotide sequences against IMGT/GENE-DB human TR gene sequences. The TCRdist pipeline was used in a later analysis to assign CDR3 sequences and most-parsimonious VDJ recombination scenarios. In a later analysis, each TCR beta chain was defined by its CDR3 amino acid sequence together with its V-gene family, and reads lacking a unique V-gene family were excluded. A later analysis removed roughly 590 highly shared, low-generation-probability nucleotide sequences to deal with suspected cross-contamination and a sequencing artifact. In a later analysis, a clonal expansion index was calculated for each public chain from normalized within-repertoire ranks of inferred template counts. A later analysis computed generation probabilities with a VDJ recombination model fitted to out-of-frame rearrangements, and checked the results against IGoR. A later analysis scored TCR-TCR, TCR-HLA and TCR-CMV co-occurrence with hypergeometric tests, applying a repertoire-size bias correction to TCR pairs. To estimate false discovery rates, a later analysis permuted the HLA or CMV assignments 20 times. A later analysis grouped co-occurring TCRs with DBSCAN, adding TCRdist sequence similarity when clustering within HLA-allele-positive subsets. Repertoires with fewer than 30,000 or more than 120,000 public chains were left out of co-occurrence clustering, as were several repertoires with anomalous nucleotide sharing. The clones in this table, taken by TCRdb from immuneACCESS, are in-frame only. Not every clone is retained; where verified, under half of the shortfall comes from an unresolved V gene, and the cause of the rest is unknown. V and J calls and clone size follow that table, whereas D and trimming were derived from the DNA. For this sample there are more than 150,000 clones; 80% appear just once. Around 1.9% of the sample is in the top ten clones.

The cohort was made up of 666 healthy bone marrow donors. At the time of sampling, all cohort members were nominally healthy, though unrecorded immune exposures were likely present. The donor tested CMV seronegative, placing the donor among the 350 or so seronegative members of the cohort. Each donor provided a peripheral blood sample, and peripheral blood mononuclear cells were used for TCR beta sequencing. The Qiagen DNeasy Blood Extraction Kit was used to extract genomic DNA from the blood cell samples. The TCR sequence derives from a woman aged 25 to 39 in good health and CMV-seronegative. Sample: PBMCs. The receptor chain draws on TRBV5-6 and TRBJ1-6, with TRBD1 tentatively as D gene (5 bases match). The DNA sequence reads TGTGCCAGCAGCTTAGAAGCAGGGTCCCATAATTCACCCCTCCACTTT. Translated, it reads CASSLEAGSHNSPLHF.